This T cell receptor beta chain was captured by sequencing in a study of blood T cell repertoires in COVID-19 (dated by TCRdb to the early 2020s). With respect to the entire study: Collaborator samples came from the United States, Italy and Spain and covered acute and convalescent phases of COVID-19. A de-identified subject ID, COVID-19 status, age in years and sex were almost always included in the sample metadata. The material from the prospective study consisted of cDNA or gDNA derived from T cells, B-cell-depleted T cells, or PBMCs. A freely available public database, intended as a resource for researchers studying the immune response to SARS-CoV-2, is where the repertoires were released. The dataset comprised deeply sampled blood TCRbeta repertoires from subjects exposed to, actively infected with, or recovered from COVID-19. HLA class I and class II types, where available, came from metadata supplied by the sample provider rather than from assay-based typing. Samples came from the ongoing ImmuneRACE study (first 160 participants) plus 1,254 subjects from 6 global collaborators.

Study-wide conclusions, independent of this receptor: The amount of clinical and demographic metadata varied by source and participant and was provided uncurated.

On this clone: The antigen it recognizes is unknown. Per-nucleotide qualities are absent, and no much larger clonotype sits a single base away.

TCRbeta CDR3 regions were amplified from genomic DNA by means of the immunoSEQ Assay, a bias-controlled multiplex PCR. As for how the authors treated the data: The number of nucleated cells in each sample was estimated by amplification of reference gene primers within the assay. To quantify the absolute abundance of each unique TCRbeta CDR3 rearrangement, sequence reads were collapsed and filtered. For each sample, productive Simpson clonality was calculated as the square root of Simpson's diversity index across productive rearrangements. This is the immuneACCESS table as TCRdb keeps it, with only in-frame sequences that have V and J called. A part of the clones is gone; compared with another copy, unresolved V genes explain less than half, and the rest is unexplained. The DNA gave D and trimming, while V, J and clone size come from that table. The sample profile shows more than 200,000 clones; about 93% of them were found once. The biggest ten clones account for 1.5% to 2% of the sample.

Participants in the prospective study were enrolled through a virtual design, were aged 18 to 89 years, and lived in under 25 United States geographic areas. In the prospective study, participants were assigned to cohorts based on the clinical history participants reported in a screening survey and a study questionnaire. Recovered participants in ImmuneRACE Cohort 3 were defined by two consecutive negative NP/OP PCR tests, clearance by a healthcare professional, or resolution of symptoms. In the prospective study, mobile phlebotomists collected whole blood, serum and a nasopharyngeal or oropharyngeal swab from each participant. Additional blood draws and questionnaires over a 2-month period could optionally be provided by prospective study participants. Before DNA extraction, blood samples from the prospective study were shipped at room temperature or frozen. The CDR3 runs 12 amino acids, cysteine and phenylalanine included. Just CDR3 DNA is preserved here, 36 bases in frame from base 1. V is pared back by 4 bases and J by 4 bases, with 7 bases lying between the germline termini.

The rearranged segments are TRBV12-3 or TRBV12-4 and TRBJ2-5, with the D gene not clear enough to name. The source is a woman under 30 who had recovered from COVID-19. Sequenced input: PBMCs or T cells enriched from blood (not recorded which). The CDR3 amino acid sequence is: CASSSGSETQYF. The DNA sequence reads TGTGCCAGCAGTTCCGGTTCAGAGACCCAGTACTTC.